This T cell receptor beta chain was observed in a study of T cells in Graves' hyperthyroidism and ophthalmopathy. Whole-study context: Initial diagnosis, before any treatment, was when peripheral blood was collected.

Over 18 months, lack of ophthalmopathy progression marked Graves' hyperthyroidism as stable. Every diagnosis used clinical symptoms, serum thyroxine and TRAb, thyroid ultrasound and orbital computed tomography. The CDR3 covers 13 residues. Trimming took off 3 bases at V and 3 bases at J, with 9 bases between the two ends. Germline V CDR1 and CDR2: SGDLS, YYNGEE. This clonotype turned up a few times. Its antigen remains unidentified. TCR beta CDR3 sequences were amplified from RNA transcripts. The HTBI set primed first-round TCR CDR3 RT-PCR. TCRdb re-called the multiplex PCR reads through MiXCR, storing one row per CDR3 protein. The sample lists some 770,000 distinct CDR3 sequences, less than 20% occurring once. Whole-study findings and limits: A 13 V-J signature model discriminated ophthalmopathy versus stable hyperthyroidism.

The chain combines TRBV9 with TRBJ1-2, with D perhaps matching TRBD1 (5 bases). The sample taken for sequencing was blood. The sequence came from a man between 18 and 29 years old with Graves' hyperthyroidism. This CDR3 reads CASSGGGYYGYTF. As DNA, the CDR3 is TGTGCCAGCAGCGGTGGGGGGTACTATGGCTACACCTTC. Full variable domain (missing parts from reference TRBV9 and TRBJ1-2): DSGVTQTPKHLITATGQRVTLRCSPRSGDLSVYWYQQSLDQGLQFLIQYYNGEERAKGNILERFSAQQFPDLHSELNLSSLELGDSALYFCASSGGGYYGYTFGSGTRLTVV.